This T cell receptor (beta chain) emerged from a study of T cell responses to AZD1222 COVID-19 vaccine. The CDR3 length is 13 residues. Germline CDR1 SGHNT, CDR2 YYREEE (reference sequence). The V end lost 1 base, the J end lost 1 base, and 5 bases lay between the germline ends. Using immunoSEQ multiplex PCR, the repertoire was profiled, and TCRdb retains in-frame clones only, with some absent. The table lists approximately 180,000 clones, over 85% of them singletons. A word on this clone: What it binds is unknown.

Study conclusions and caveats: In a largely white British group with more females than males, clonal diversity was possibly underestimated. Close to half of all spike-specific TCRs reportedly target regions of the variants that are unmutated. Along spike, vaccine-associated CD4 TCRs were found throughout, with dominance at 160-218 and 743-854.

The receptor was isolated from an adult in good health. The sequenced sample was peripheral blood, obtained on day 0 of AZD1222 vaccination. V gene TRBV5-4 combines with J gene TRBJ1-1; no firm D call. The CDR3 is CASSLWGNTEAFF. CDR3 in DNA: TGTGCCAGCAGCTTGTGGGGGAACACTGAAGCTTTCTTT.